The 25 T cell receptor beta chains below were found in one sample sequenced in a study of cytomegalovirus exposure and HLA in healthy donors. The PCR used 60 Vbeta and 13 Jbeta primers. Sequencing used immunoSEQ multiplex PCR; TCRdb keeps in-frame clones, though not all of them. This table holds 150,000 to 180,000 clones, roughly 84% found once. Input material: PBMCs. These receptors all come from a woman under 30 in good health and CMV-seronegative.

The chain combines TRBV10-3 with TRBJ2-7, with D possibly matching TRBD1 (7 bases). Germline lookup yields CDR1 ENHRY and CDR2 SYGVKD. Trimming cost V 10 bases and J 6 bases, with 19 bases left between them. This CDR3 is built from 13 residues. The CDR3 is CATRGQGGGEQYF. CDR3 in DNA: TGTGCCACAAGAGGGCAGGGGGGTGGCGAGCAGTACTTC.

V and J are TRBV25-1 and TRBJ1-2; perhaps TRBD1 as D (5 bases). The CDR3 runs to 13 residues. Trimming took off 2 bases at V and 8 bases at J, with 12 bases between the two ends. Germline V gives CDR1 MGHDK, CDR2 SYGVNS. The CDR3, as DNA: TGTGCCAGCAGTGAAAAACAGGTGGGCGGCTACACCTTC. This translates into CASSEKQVGGYTF.

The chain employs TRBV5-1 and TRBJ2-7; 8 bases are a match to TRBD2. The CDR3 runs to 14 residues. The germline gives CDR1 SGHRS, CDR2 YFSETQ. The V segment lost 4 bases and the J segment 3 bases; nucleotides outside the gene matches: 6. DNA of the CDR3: TGCGCCAGCAGCATGGGACTAGGGAACTACGAGCAGTACTTC. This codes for CASSMGLGNYEQYF.

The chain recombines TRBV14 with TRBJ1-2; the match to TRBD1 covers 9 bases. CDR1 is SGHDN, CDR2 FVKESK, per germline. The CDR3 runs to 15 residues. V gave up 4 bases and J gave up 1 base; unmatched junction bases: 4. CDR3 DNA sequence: TGTGCCAGCAGCCCCCGGGACAGGGTTAACTATGGCTACACCTTC. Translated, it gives CASSPRDRVNYGYTF.

CDR3 loop: CASREGSNTGELFF. The CDR3 DNA reads TGCGCCAGCAGGGAGGGAAGTAACACCGGGGAGCTGTTTTTT. The chain couples TRBV5-1 to TRBJ2-2; the D gene is possibly TRBD2 (6 bases). Between the trimmed V and J ends, which lost 5 bases and 2 bases, there was a span of 10 bases. Germline loops: CDR1 SGHRS, CDR2 YFSETQ. The CDR3 length is 14 residues.

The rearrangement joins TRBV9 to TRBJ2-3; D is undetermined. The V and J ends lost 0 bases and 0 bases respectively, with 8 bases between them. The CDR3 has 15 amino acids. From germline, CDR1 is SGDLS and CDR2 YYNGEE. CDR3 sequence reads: CASSVGGLSTDTQYF. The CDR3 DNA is TGTGCCAGCAGCGTAGGCGGTTTAAGCACAGATACGCAGTATTTT. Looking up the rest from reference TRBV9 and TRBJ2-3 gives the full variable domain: DSGVTQTPKHLITATGQRVTLRCSPRSGDLSVYWYQQSLDQGLQFLIQYYNGEERAKGNILERFSAQQFPDLHSELNLSSLELGDSALYFCASSVGGLSTDTQYFGPGTRLTVL.

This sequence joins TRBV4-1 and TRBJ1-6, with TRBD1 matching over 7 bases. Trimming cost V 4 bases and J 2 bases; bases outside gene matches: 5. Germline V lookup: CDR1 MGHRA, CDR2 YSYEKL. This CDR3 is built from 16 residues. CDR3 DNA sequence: TGCGCCAGCAGCCCCCTTGGACAGGCCTATAATTCACCCCTCCACTTT. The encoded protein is CASSPLGQAYNSPLHF.

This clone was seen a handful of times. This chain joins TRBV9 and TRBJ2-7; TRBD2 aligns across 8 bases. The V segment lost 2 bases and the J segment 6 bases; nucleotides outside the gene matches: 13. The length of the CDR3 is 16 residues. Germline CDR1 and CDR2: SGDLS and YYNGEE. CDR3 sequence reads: CASSVGGAQGLSEQYF. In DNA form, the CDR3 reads TGTGCCAGCAGCGTCGGGGGGGCACAGGGTCTCTCCGAGCAGTACTTC.

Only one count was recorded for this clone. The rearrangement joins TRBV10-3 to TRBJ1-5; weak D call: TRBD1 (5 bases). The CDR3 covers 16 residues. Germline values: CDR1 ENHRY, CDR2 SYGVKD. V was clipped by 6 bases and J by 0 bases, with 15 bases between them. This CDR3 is CAIRPLGGASNQPQHF. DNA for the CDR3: TGTGCCATCAGACCCCTTGGCGGGGCTAGCAATCAGCCCCAGCATTTT.

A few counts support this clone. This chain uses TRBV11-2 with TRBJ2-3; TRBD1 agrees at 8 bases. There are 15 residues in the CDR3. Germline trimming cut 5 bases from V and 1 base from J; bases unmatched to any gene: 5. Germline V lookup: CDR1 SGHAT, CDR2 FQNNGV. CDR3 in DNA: TGTGCCAGCAGCCCGACAGGGGTTGGCACAGATACGCAGTATTTT. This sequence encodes CASSPTGVGTDTQYF.

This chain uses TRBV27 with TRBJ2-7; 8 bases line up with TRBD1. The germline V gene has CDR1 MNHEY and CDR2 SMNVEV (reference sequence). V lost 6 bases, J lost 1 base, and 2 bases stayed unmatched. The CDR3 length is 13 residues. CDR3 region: CASRWTGSYEQYF. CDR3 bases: TGTGCCAGCAGGTGGACAGGGTCCTACGAGCAGTACTTC.

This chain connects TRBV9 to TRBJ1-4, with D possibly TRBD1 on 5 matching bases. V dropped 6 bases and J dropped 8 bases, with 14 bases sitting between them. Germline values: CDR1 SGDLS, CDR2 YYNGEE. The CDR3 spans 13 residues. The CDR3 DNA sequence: TGTGCCAGCAACGGGGGAGAGGGAGAAAAACTGTTTTTT. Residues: CASNGGEGEKLFF.

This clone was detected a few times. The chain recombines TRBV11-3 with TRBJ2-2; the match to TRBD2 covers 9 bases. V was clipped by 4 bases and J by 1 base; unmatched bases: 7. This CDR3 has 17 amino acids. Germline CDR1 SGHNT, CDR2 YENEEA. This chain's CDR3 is CASSSFLAGKNTGELFF. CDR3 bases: TGTGCCAGCAGCTCCTTCCTAGCGGGGAAGAACACCGGGGAGCTGTTTTTT.

This CDR3 is CASSLRPGDSYEQYF. The CDR3 nucleotides are TGTGCCAGCAGCTTACGCCCGGGGGACTCCTACGAGCAGTACTTC. The chain uses TRBV7-7 and TRBJ2-7; D is perhaps TRBD2 (6 bases). Germline V CDR1 and CDR2: SSHAT, FNYEAQ (reference sequence). The CDR3 has 15 residues. The V gene lost 2 bases and the J gene lost 0 bases, with 11 bases spanning the gap.

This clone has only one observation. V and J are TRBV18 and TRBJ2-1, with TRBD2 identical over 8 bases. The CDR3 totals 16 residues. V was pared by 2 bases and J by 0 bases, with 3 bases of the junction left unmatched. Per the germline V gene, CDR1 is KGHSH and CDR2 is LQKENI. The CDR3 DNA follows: TGTGCCAGCTCACCAGGAACTAGCGGCTCCTACAATGAGCAGTTCTTC. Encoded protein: CASSPGTSGSYNEQFF. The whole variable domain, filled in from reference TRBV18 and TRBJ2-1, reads NAGVMQNPRHLVRRRGQEARLRCSPMKGHSHVYWYRQLPEEGLKFMVYLQKENIIDESGMPKERFSAEFPKEGPSILRIQQVVRGDSAAYFCASSPGTSGSYNEQFFGPGTRLTVL.

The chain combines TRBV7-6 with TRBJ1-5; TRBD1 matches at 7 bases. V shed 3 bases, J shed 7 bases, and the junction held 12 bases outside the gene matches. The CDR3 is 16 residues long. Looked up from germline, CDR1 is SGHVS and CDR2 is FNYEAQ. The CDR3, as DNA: TGTGCCAGCAGCTTGAGGGGCAGGGGGGTAGGGCAGCCCCAGCATTTT. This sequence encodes CASSLRGRGVGQPQHF.

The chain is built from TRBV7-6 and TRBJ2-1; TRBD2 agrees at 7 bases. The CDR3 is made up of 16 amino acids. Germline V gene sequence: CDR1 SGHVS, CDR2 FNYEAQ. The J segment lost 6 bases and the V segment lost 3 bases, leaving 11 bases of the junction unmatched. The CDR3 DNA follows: TGTGCCAGCAGCTTGGCCGACCCGGGGACTACCAATGAGCAGTTCTTC. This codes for CASSLADPGTTNEQFF. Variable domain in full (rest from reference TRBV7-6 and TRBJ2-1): GAGVSQSPRYKVTKRGQDVALRCDPISGHVSLYWYRQALGQGPEFLTYFNYEAQQDKSGLPNDRFSAERPEGSISTLTIQRTEQRDSAMYRCASSLADPGTTNEQFFGPGTRLTVL.

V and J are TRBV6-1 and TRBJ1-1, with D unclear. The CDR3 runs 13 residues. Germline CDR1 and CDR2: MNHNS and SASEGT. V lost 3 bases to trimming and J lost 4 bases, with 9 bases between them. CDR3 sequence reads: CASSDPPSTEAFF. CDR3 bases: TGTGCCAGCAGTGACCCCCCTAGCACTGAAGCTTTCTTT.

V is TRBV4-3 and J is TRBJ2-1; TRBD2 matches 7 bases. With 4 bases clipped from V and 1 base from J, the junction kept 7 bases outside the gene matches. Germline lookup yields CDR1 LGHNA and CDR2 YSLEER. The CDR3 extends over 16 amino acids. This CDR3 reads CASSRDGGSSYNEQFF. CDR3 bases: TGCGCCAGCAGCCGGGACGGCGGGAGTTCCTACAATGAGCAGTTCTTC.

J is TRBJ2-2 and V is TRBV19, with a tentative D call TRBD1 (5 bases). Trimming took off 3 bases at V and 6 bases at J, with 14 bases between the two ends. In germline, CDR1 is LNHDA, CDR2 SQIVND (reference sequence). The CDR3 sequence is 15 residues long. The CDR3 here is CASSIRVGRAGELFF. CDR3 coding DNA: TGTGCCAGTAGTATCCGTGTCGGCAGGGCCGGGGAGCTGTTTTTT.

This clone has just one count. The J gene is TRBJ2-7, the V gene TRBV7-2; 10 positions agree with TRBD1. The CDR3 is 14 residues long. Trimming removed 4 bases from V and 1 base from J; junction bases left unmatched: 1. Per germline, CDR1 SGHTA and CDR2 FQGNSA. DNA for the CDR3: TGTGCCAGCAGCTCGGGACAGGGGTCCTACGAGCAGTACTTC. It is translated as CASSSGQGSYEQYF.

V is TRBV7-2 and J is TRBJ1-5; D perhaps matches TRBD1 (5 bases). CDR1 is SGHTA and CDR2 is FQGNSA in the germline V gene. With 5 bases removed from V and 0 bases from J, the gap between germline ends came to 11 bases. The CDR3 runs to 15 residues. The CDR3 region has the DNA TGTGCCAGCAGCCAGGGATCCAATAGCAATCAGCCCCAGCATTTT. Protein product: CASSQGSNSNQPQHF. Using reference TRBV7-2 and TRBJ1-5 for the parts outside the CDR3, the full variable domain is GAGVSQSPSNKVTEKGKDVELRCDPISGHTALYWYRQSLGQGLEFLIYFQGNSAPDKSGLPSDRFSAERTGGSVSTLTIQRTQQEDSAVYLCASSQGSNSNQPQHFGDGTRLSIL.

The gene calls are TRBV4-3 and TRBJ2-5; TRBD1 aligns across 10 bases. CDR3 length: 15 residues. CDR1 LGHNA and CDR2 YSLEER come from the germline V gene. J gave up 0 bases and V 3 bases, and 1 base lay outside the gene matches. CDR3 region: CASSQGQGYQETQYF. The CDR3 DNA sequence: TGCGCCAGCAGCCAGGGACAGGGGTACCAAGAGACCCAGTACTTC.

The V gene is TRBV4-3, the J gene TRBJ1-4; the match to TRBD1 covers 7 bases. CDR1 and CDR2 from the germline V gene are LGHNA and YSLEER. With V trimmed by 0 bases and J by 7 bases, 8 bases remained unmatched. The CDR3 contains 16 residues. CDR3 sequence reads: CASSQDRQGLTEKLFF. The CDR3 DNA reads TGCGCCAGCAGCCAAGATAGACAGGGTTTGACTGAAAAACTGTTTTTT.

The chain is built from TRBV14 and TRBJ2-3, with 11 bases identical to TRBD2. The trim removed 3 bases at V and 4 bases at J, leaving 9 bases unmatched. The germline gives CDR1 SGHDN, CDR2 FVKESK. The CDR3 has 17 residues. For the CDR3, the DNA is TGTGCCAGCAGCCATGGCATTAGCGGGGGGGCTGCAGATACGCAGTATTTT. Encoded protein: CASSHGISGGAADTQYF.